The clone carrying this TCR beta chain was seen at least ten times. The data belong to a study of regulatory T cells in long-lasting Graves disease. Building of the TCR beta libraries involved iRepertoire HTBI primers and Arm-PCR of CDR3 regions. TCRdb processed the multiplex PCR reads anew with MiXCR; each CDR3 protein has one entry. This table has fewer than 550,000 distinct CDR3 sequences, around 16% appearing once. Time point indicated: newly diagnosed GD, antithyroid drugs for less than 3 months. TCR sequences were obtained from RNA taken from PBMCs. In addition, the sample was reused for a study of T cells in Graves' hyperthyroidism and ophthalmopathy.

Here the sequenced sample was peripheral blood mononuclear cells (PBMCs), taken at new diagnosis, from a patient treated with antithyroid drugs. The TCR sequence derives from a woman aged 35-65 years with Graves disease.

CDR3 in amino acids: CASRDSGTANTEAFF. As DNA, the CDR3 is TGTGCCAGCAGGGATTCCGGGACAGCGAACACTGAAGCTTTCTTT. The rearrangement uses TRBV6-1 and TRBJ1-1; 7 nucleotides match TRBD1. This CDR3 is 15 amino acids long. With V trimmed by 6 bases and J by 1 base, 8 bases remained unmatched. Germline V gene sequence: CDR1 MNHNS, CDR2 SASEGT.